A single sample gave rise to the 5 T cell receptor beta chains below, sequenced in a study of identical twins (dated by TCRdb to the mid-2010s). Libraries were made using 5' RACE. The sequencing machine was an Illumina HiSeq 2000. TCRdb itself trimmed the public reads at Q25 with fastp, ran MiXCR and retained productive beta chains. Identical CDR3 protein sequences are pooled into one entry, listed with their most common genes and DNA. The sample table contains about 890,000 distinct CDR3 sequences; only one count was recorded for 9% to 15% of them. Together, the top ten hold around 1.5% of the sample. A further study also used this sample, focusing on yellow fever vaccine responses in identical twins.

Input material: PBMCs. Source of these receptors: a young woman in good health.

This clonotype was seen a handful of times. The genes are TRBV10-3 and TRBJ1-1; a weak D match, TRBD1 (6 bases). The CDR3 has 17 residues. Trimming removed 0 bases at V and 5 bases at J, with 19 bases between. The germline V gene has CDR1 ENHRY and CDR2 SYGVKD. Here the CDR3 reads CAISESVSKGGRTEAFF. DNA of the CDR3: TGTGCCATCAGTGAGTCGGTTTCAAAAGGGGGTCGGACTGAAGCTTTCTTT.

The table lists this clonotype with a few counts. J is TRBJ2-5 and V is TRBV11-2; 8 positions agree with TRBD2. The germline V gene has CDR1 SGHAT and CDR2 FQNNGV. The CDR3 consists of 13 residues. The trim removed 4 bases at V and 5 bases at J, leaving 3 bases unmatched. The CDR3 DNA reads TGTGCCAGCAGCTATAGCGGGACCGAGACCCAGTACTTC. Protein: CASSYSGTETQYF. Full variable domain (remainder filled in from reference TRBV11-2 and TRBJ2-5): EAGVAQSPRYKIIEKRQSVAFWCNPISGHATLYWYQQILGQGPKLLIQFQNNGVVDDSQLPKDRFSAERLKGVDSTLKIQPAKLEDSAVYLCASSYSGTETQYFGPGTRLLVL.

V usage is TRBV15 and J usage is TRBJ2-1, with D tentatively TRBD2 (5 bases). This CDR3 has 15 amino acids. CDR1 is LNHNV and CDR2 is YYDKDF in the germline V gene (reference sequence). The germline V and J ends were trimmed by 0 bases and 7 bases, with 13 bases remaining between them. Here the CDR3 reads CATSRDGILRNEQFF. The CDR3 DNA is TGTGCCACCAGCAGAGACGGGATCCTAAGGAATGAGCAGTTCTTC.

Only a few counts were recorded for this clonotype. CDR3 residues: CASSLSIAGGTRDTQYF. The CDR3 DNA reads as TGTGCCAGCAGTCTTTCAATAGCGGGGGGAACCAGGGATACGCAGTATTTT. The rearrangement uses TRBV12-3 or TRBV12-4 and TRBJ2-3, with 10 bases fitting TRBD2. The CDR3 runs 17 residues. V dropped 5 bases and J dropped 6; count of bases not matched to a gene: 14.

The rearrangement uses TRBV4-1 and TRBJ2-3; 8 bases agree with TRBD2. The trim removed 0 bases at V and 2 bases at J, leaving 10 bases unmatched. Germline CDR1 is MGHRA and CDR2 is YSYEKL. The CDR3 runs 18 residues. The CDR3 sequence: CASSQEWEVAGNTDTQYF. In DNA form, the CDR3 reads TGCGCCAGCAGCCAAGAATGGGAGGTAGCGGGGAACACAGATACGCAGTATTTT.